This paragraph covers one T cell receptor beta chain sequence. This clone's antigen is unknown. Base-call qualities are not available, and no considerably larger clone is one nucleotide away. Including the terminal cysteine and phenylalanine, the CDR3 comprises 14 residues. Just the 42-base CDR3 DNA is kept, in frame starting at base 1. Unmatched junction bases come to 5, with V trimmed by 7 bases and J by 4 bases. The germline V gene sets CDR1 to SGHTA and CDR2 to FQGNSA. Receptors were amplified or captured by the immunoSEQ multiplex PCR assay. For the multiplex PCR, a mixture combining 60 forward primers for TCR Vbeta segments and 13 reverse primers for TCR Jbeta segments was used. The CDR3 region of rearranged TCR beta genes was amplified from genomic DNA with a multiplex PCR assay. Amplified TCR beta libraries were sequenced as 87-base-pair reads on the Illumina HiSeq System. The authors' pipeline ran thus. In a later analysis, tens of millions of unique TCR beta chains were counted across the 690 or so repertoires, and roughly 11 million of these chains were shared by at least two donors. To remove PCR and sequencing errors, raw reads were error-corrected and collapsed into unique sequences using a nearest-neighbor algorithm that merged closely related sequences. CDR3 sequences were aligned to IMGT reference sequences to assign V, D and J gene segments. Each retained sequence needed at least a six-nucleotide match to both a V gene segment and a J gene segment. A rearrangement was called productive if the CDR3 had no stop codons and remained in frame with V and J, and every other rearrangement was called non-productive. CDR3 was defined by IMGT convention, running from the second conserved V-encoded cysteine to the conserved J-encoded phenylalanine. In an earlier analysis of more than 550 of the donors, sequences lacking an unambiguous match to a single V gene segment were excluded. An earlier analysis of several hundred of the donors called V segments functional above 56.7% productive rearrangements and segregating when the between-donor standard deviation exceeded 5%. A statistical classification framework was built for diagnosing cytomegalovirus status from the catalog of TCR beta chain sequences. In a later analysis, TCR nucleotide sequences were compared against IMGT/GENE-DB human TR gene sequences so that V and J genes could be assigned. In a later analysis, CDR3 sequences and most-parsimonious VDJ recombination scenarios were assigned using the TCRdist pipeline. In a later analysis, every TCR beta chain was defined by the combination of its CDR3 amino acid sequence and its V-gene family, and reads without a unique V-gene family were dropped. A later analysis removed 550 to 650 highly shared, low-generation-probability nucleotide sequences to deal with suspected cross-contamination and a sequencing artifact. In a later analysis, a clonal expansion index for each public chain was calculated from normalized within-repertoire ranks of inferred template counts. Generation probabilities in a later analysis came from a VDJ recombination model fitted to out-of-frame rearrangements, and those results were checked against IGoR. Hypergeometric tests were used in a later analysis to score TCR-TCR, TCR-HLA and TCR-CMV co-occurrence, with a repertoire-size bias correction applied to the TCR pairs. In a later analysis, false discovery rates were estimated by permuting HLA or CMV assignments 20 times. In a later analysis, co-occurring TCRs were grouped with DBSCAN, and TCRdist sequence similarity was added when clustering was performed within HLA-allele-positive subsets. Repertoires with fewer than 30,000 or more than 120,000 public chains were left out of co-occurrence clustering, as were about five repertoires with anomalous nucleotide sharing. Here the immuneACCESS table is served through TCRdb, limited to in-frame sequences with V and J called. Missing clones are a known gap in these copies; in checked studies unresolved V genes cover under half, and the rest lacks a known reason. That table supplies the V and J calls and clone size; D and trimming were determined from the DNA. Counted in this sample were roughly 120,000 clones; over 60% of them appeared once. Together, the top ten hold about 1.8% of the sample.

The entry originates in a study of cytomegalovirus exposure and HLA in healthy donors (dated by TCRdb to about 2017). Describing the broader study: An earlier analysis of several hundred of the donors reported about 280 Gb of sequence data and 117 million unique TCR beta sequences obtained from about 200 million T cells. An early release that covered about 600 HLA-typed donors contained approximately 300 gigabases of sequencing data and some 87 million unique TCR sequences. Of the 350 to 400 genotyped donors, around 81% fell in the genetic ancestry cluster associated with self-reported Caucasian donors. The study was designed to test whether signatures of past pathogen exposure could be identified by cataloging public T cell receptors. The study profiled the T cell repertoires of around 700 subjects by immunosequencing and related them to cytomegalovirus serostatus. In addition to the first cohort of approximately 670 subjects, a separate validation cohort of some 120 different subjects was used. High-throughput TCR immunosequencing, statistical association of individual TCRs with disease status, and machine learning were combined to predict cytomegalovirus infection status. A later analysis re-examined previously published TCR beta repertoires from several hundred donors and added high-resolution HLA genotyping to investigate patterns of TCR occurrence. The later analysis used no new phenotypic data to find candidate immune exposures, relying instead on TCR beta sequences and their occurrence across donors. An earlier analysis of 587 of the donors used high-throughput TCR beta sequencing to judge whether each TCR beta V gene segment behaved as functional or pseudogenic. Donor age, sex, ethnicity and CMV serostatus were collected together with the repertoire data. Genome-wide SNP genotypes for about 55% of the 666 donors were used in a later genetic analysis, which treated that subset as a discovery cohort. Every discovery cohort repertoire had been produced on one sequencing platform. HLA typing included class I and class II loci at four-digit resolution. The number of donors typed differed by locus, with 629-630 for A, B, C, DRB1 and DQB1, 522 for DQA1, under 610 for DPA1, and some 440 for DPB1. About five DR-DQ haplotypes were treated as single units for association and clustering because of strong linkage in the cohort. Among some 400 genotyped donors of the cohort, an average of roughly 230,000 unique TCR beta nucleotide sequences was sequenced per donor, of which about 18% were non-productive.

The full study reports these points: A cluster of highly shared sequence variants was judged likely to be a technical artifact of the sequencing pipeline. Strong co-occurrence of HLA alleles, especially DR and DQ, made assigning TCR associations to individual alleles difficult. In this cohort, only TCR beta chains were sequenced, and detectable features were limited by the absence of alpha or paired-chain data. In an earlier analysis of 587 of the donors, most TCR beta V segments appeared in productive rearrangements about 87% or about 30% of the time, broadly matching IMGT annotations. Because the 87-base-pair reads could not distinguish some IMGT-functional V segments, including TRBV6-2 and TRBV6-3, those segments were excluded. A later genetic analysis reported fewer N-insertions in productive TCRs among donors in an Asian-associated ancestry cluster than the approximately 700-donor mean. In a later analysis, TCR association rates were found to vary across HLA loci, with the most associated TCRs seen for DRB1 alleles and the fewest for HLA-C alleles. The classifier was reported to diagnose cytomegalovirus status with high specificity and sensitivity in both the original and validation cohorts. According to a later analysis, most CMV-associated TCR beta chains appeared to be HLA-restricted, and the HLA associations seemed to be driven largely by CMV exposure. The study listed 170 or so TCR beta chains as associated with cytomegalovirus. The earlier analysis of approximately 560 of the donors excluded some 16 rarely observed V segments, including chromosome 9 orphons, because counts were too low. According to a later analysis, parvovirus B19, influenza, CMV and Epstein-Barr virus appeared linked to several top co-occurrence clusters. Correlated functional status among segregating V segments might reflect linkage disequilibrium, but an unknown experimental factor could not be ruled out. Because HLA typing was unavailable for some donors at each locus, only the typed subset was used in association tests. In a later genetic analysis, a missense DCLRE1C variant was associated with V-gene and J-gene trimming of TCR beta chains, and the association was replicated in an independent cohort. In a later analysis, HLA-associated TCR beta chains were found to be more clonally expanded and to have lower generation probabilities than equally common non-associated chains. Across donors, most TCR sequences were observed very rarely, whereas some public TCRs were present in many individuals. A further reported finding was that TCR beta sequences accurately predicted the HLA-A and HLA-B alleles for most subjects in the first cohort. The authors suggested that the approach could potentially be extended to other disease states and immunological phenotypes. CMV serostatus was the only immune exposure information available for the cohort. In vitro tests confirmed that three of the cytomegalovirus-associated TCR beta chains recognize cytomegalovirus antigens. Specific HLA alleles were associated with 15,000 to 20,000 TCR beta sequences at a false discovery rate of 0.05 in a later analysis. Sequencing depth was assumed to be roughly uniform across donors in the presence/absence analyses, though that assumption may not hold.

The cohort was made up of around 720 healthy bone marrow donors. At the time of sampling, every cohort member was nominally healthy, though immune exposures that went unrecorded were likely present. The donor was CMV seronegative and belonged to the group of over 350 seronegative cohort members. Every donor gave a peripheral blood sample, and the peripheral blood mononuclear cells from that sample were used for TCR beta sequencing. Genomic DNA was extracted from the blood cell samples with the Qiagen DNeasy Blood Extraction Kit. This TCR was sampled from a middle-aged man in good health and CMV-seronegative. The chain uses TRBV7-2 and TRBJ2-3; TRBD2 lines up with 10 middle nucleotides. The specimen was PBMCs. The nucleotide sequence is given as TGTGCCAGCAAAGCGGGGGGGCCCCCAGATACGCAGTATTTT. It specifies CASKAGGPPDTQYF.